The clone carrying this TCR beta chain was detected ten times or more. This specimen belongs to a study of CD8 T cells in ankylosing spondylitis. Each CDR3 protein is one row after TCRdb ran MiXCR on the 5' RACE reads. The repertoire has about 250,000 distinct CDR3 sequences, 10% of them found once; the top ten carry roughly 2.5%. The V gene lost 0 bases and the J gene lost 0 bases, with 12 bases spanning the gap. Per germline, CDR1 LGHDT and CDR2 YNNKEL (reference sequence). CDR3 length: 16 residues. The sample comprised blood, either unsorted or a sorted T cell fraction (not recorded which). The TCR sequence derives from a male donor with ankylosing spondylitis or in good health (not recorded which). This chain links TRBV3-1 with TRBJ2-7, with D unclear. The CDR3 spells CASSQDPSHHSYEQYF. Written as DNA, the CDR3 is TGTGCCAGCAGCCAAGATCCGTCCCACCACTCCTACGAGCAGTACTTC.